One and the same sample provided the 8 T cell receptor beta chains below, sequenced in a study of T cell responses to AZD1222 COVID-19 vaccine. The assay was immunoSEQ multiplex PCR, and TCRdb's table has in-frame clones only and misses some. The sample includes under 200,000 clones, approximately 91% of them seen just once. Specimen: peripheral blood, collected on day 0 of AZD1222 vaccination. The receptor source for this set is an adult in good health.

V usage is TRBV24-1 and J usage is TRBJ2-1; 8 nucleotides line up with TRBD2. Per the germline V gene, CDR1 is KGHDR and CDR2 is SFDVKD. Losses at the gene ends were 9 bases for V and 6 bases for J; bases not matched to a gene: 9. This CDR3 has 14 residues. The CDR3 protein is CATAGGGSLNEQFF. The CDR3 DNA reads TGTGCCACCGCCGGGGGGGGTAGCCTCAATGAGCAGTTCTTC.

J is TRBJ1-5 and V is TRBV5-1; D might be TRBD1 (6 bases). The length of the CDR3 is 15 residues. The germline V and J ends were trimmed by 2 bases and 0 bases, with 9 bases remaining between them. Germline V lookup: CDR1 SGHRS, CDR2 YFSETQ. The chain's CDR3 is CASSLGQSSNQPQHF. DNA for the CDR3: TGCGCCAGCAGCTTAGGACAGTCTAGCAATCAGCCCCAGCATTTT.

The V call is TRBV5-1, the J call TRBJ2-3, with D tentatively TRBD1 (6 bases). The CDR3 spans 13 residues. V was trimmed by 4 bases and J by 7 bases, leaving 13 bases between them. CDR1 and CDR2 (germline): SGHRS, YFSETQ. The CDR3 region is CASSTLQGNTQYF. The CDR3 DNA reads TGCGCCAGCAGCACCTTACAGGGTAATACGCAGTATTTT.

The V gene is TRBV27, the J gene TRBJ2-1; D may be TRBD1 (7 bases). CDR1 and CDR2 from the germline V gene are MNHEY and SMNVEV (reference sequence). Trimming stripped 6 bases from V and 3 bases from J, with 12 bases between. The CDR3 is 14 residues long. The CDR3, as DNA: TGTGCCAGCAGCCCGCAGGGGGGCTACAATGAGCAGTTCTTC. Its translation is CASSPQGGYNEQFF.

This rearrangement joins TRBV27 to TRBJ2-3; no clear D. This CDR3 spans 12 amino acids. V was cut by 3 bases and J by 3 bases, with 4 bases left in between. Germline V CDR1 and CDR2: MNHEY, SMNVEV (reference sequence). The CDR3 DNA reads as TGTGCCAGCAGTTTTCGGACAGATACGCAGTATTTT. It translates to CASSFRTDTQYF.

This chain links TRBV2 with TRBJ2-1, with TRBD2 matching 12 bases. Trimming took 2 bases from V and 9 from J; bases not matched to a gene: 5. The CDR3 has 15 amino acids. CDR1 is SNHLY, CDR2 FYNNEI, per germline. The CDR3 sequence: CASSELAGGPGEQFF. The DNA for the CDR3 is TGTGCCAGCAGTGAACTAGCGGGAGGGCCGGGTGAGCAGTTCTTC.

The chain employs TRBV18 and TRBJ1-3, with D unresolved. The CDR3 is 13 amino acids. Trimming removed 4 bases from V and 0 bases from J, with 4 bases in between. The germline V gene encodes CDR1 KGHSH and CDR2 LQKENI. CDR3 in amino acids: CASSQSSGNTIYF. CDR3 bases: TGTGCCAGCTCACAAAGCTCTGGAAACACCATATATTTT.

The chain carries TRBV10-3 and TRBJ2-3; D unclear. The ends were cut back, 11 bases at V and 5 bases at J, with 20 bases in the middle. Germline V lookup: CDR1 ENHRY, CDR2 SYGVKD. CDR3 length: 14 residues. This chain's CDR3 is CAPPSLHSLDTQYF. In DNA, the CDR3 is TGTGCCCCCCCGTCGCTACACTCTTTAGATACGCAGTATTTT.